Presented here are 23 T cell receptor beta chains from one specimen sequenced in a study of human T cells and chemical hapten exposure. Total RNA came from unfractionated whole blood. Each CDR3 protein gets one entry after TCRdb re-called the 5' RACE reads with MiXCR. The sample includes under 85,000 distinct CDR3 sequences, more than 7.5% of them seen just once. These TCRs come from a male donor in good health.

This clonotype was seen many times. J is TRBJ2-7 and V is TRBV20-1; no clear D gene. This CDR3 contains 14 residues. V shed 0 bases and J shed 2 bases, with 11 bases lying between them. The germline V gene encodes CDR1 DFQATT and CDR2 SNEGSKA (reference sequence). CDR3 sequence reads: CSARDVYEPYEQYF. In DNA form, the CDR3 reads TGCAGTGCTAGAGATGTGTATGAACCCTACGAGCAGTACTTC.

The chain links TRBV27 to TRBJ2-1; the D gene is possibly TRBD2 (6 bases). The V end was cut by 3 bases, the J end by 10 bases, with 16 bases between. Germline CDR1 MNHEY, CDR2 SMNVEV (reference sequence). The CDR3 spans 14 residues. This chain's CDR3 is CASSFGASVYEQFF. The CDR3 DNA sequence: TGTGCCAGCAGTTTCGGGGCTAGCGTTTACGAGCAGTTCTTC.

This clonotype has ten or more counts. V and J are TRBV5-1 and TRBJ2-1, with 14 bases identical to TRBD2. Germline trimming cut 3 bases from V and 8 bases from J; bases unmatched to any gene: 4. Per the germline V gene, CDR1 is SGHRS and CDR2 is YFSETQ. CDR3 length equals 15 residues. The CDR3 reads CASSWGTSGSDEQFF. CDR3 DNA: TGCGCCAGCAGCTGGGGGACTAGCGGGAGCGATGAGCAGTTCTTC. The entire variable domain, with the rest obtained from reference TRBV5-1 and TRBJ2-1, is as follows: KAGVTQTPRYLIKTRGQQVTLSCSPISGHRSVSWYQQTPGQGLQFLFEYFSETQRNKGNFPGRFSGRQFSNSRSEMNVSTLELGDSALYLCASSWGTSGSDEQFFGPGTRLTVL.

This clonotype was picked up many times. The chain links TRBV7-9 to TRBJ2-2; D call uncertain. The germline gives CDR1 SEHNR, CDR2 FQNEAQ (reference sequence). V lost 5 bases to trimming and J lost 6 bases, with 4 bases between them. This CDR3 has 11 residues. CDR3 protein: CASSPPGELFF. The DNA of the CDR3 is TGTGCCAGCAGCCCGCCCGGGGAGCTGTTTTTT.

This clonotype has ten or more counts. The gene calls are TRBV7-9 and TRBJ2-3; D remains unclear. This CDR3 spans 12 amino acids. V shed 5 bases and J shed 4 bases, with 7 bases lying between them. The germline gives CDR1 SEHNR, CDR2 FQNEAQ (reference sequence). CDR3 DNA sequence: TGTGCCAGCAGCCCGGACCCAGATACGCAGTATTTT. Translating it yields CASSPDPDTQYF.

There are many counts of this clonotype. The chain employs TRBV7-9 and TRBJ2-3; D not resolved. Trimming removed 3 bases from V and 0 bases from J, with 7 bases in between. Germline CDR1 and CDR2: SEHNR and FQNEAQ (reference sequence). CDR3 length equals 14 residues. The CDR3 sequence is CASSFSTSTDTQYF. In DNA, the CDR3 is TGTGCCAGCAGCTTTAGTACTAGCACAGATACGCAGTATTTT.

The J gene is TRBJ2-3, the V gene TRBV5-5; the D call may be TRBD1 or TRBD2 (5 bases each). Looked up from germline, CDR1 is SGHKS and CDR2 is YYEKEE (reference sequence). The length of the CDR3 is 15 residues. Between the trimmed V and J ends, which lost 0 bases and 2 bases, there was a span of 10 bases. CDR3 coding DNA: TGTGCCAGCAGCTTGGAGTGGGGGATCACAGATACGCAGTATTTT. It translates to CASSLEWGITDTQYF.

This clonotype was seen a few times. The chain couples TRBV20-1 to TRBJ1-5; a possible D gene is TRBD1 (6 bases). CDR1 is DFQATT, CDR2 SNEGSKA, per germline (reference sequence). Trimming pared 2 bases from V and 0 bases from J, leaving 17 bases between. This CDR3 contains 17 residues. CDR3 protein: CSARSPMGASSNQPQHF. CDR3 bases: TGCAGTGCTAGATCCCCTATGGGGGCTTCTAGCAATCAGCCCCAGCATTTT.

In its sample, this clonotype was seen a few times. This sequence joins TRBV6-5 and TRBJ1-6; 7 bases fit TRBD1. The CDR3 length is 14 residues. Germline V gives CDR1 MNHEY, CDR2 SVGAGI. After removal of 6 bases from V and 6 bases from J, the junction contained 5 bases not matched to a gene. The CDR3 bases are TGTGCCAGCAGCCCGGGACAGCCTAATTCACCCCTCCACTTT. Its translation is CASSPGQPNSPLHF.

This clonotype was recorded many times. The chain is built from TRBV18 and TRBJ2-2; D may be TRBD1 (5 bases). CDR3 length: 13 amino acids. Germline CDR1 reads KGHSH; CDR2 reads LQKENI. Deletions cut 3 bases from V and 6 bases from J, with 8 bases between. CDR3 DNA sequence: TGTGCCAGCTCACCCCAGGGATCCGGGGAGCTGTTTTTT. Encoded protein: CASSPQGSGELFF. Based on the CDR3 plus reference TRBV18 and TRBJ2-2, the full variable domain is NAGVMQNPRHLVRRRGQEARLRCSPMKGHSHVYWYRQLPEEGLKFMVYLQKENIIDESGMPKERFSAEFPKEGPSILRIQQVVRGDSAAYFCASSPQGSGELFFGEGSRLTVL.

This clonotype was recorded many times. The chain joins TRBV7-8 to TRBJ1-1; unclear D gene. Germline V CDR1 and CDR2: SGHVS, FQNEAQ. The V end was cut by 0 bases, the J end by 9 bases, with 11 bases between. This CDR3 has 13 amino acids. CDR3 in DNA: TGTGCCAGCAGCTTAGCATATGACGATAAAGCTTTCTTT. Its translation is CASSLAYDDKAFF.

This chain connects TRBV7-9 to TRBJ1-2, with D perhaps TRBD1 (5 bases). Trimming shortened V by 5 bases and J by 0 bases, and 13 bases separated the two germline ends. The CDR3 sequence is 15 residues long. Looked up from germline, CDR1 is SEHNR and CDR2 is FQNEAQ (reference sequence). The CDR3 DNA is TGTGCCAGCAGCCTTGGGGCCTCTACTAACTATGGCTACACCTTC. Translated, it gives CASSLGASTNYGYTF.

The rearrangement joins TRBV7-6 to TRBJ1-5; D not resolved. CDR1 is SGHVS and CDR2 is FNYEAQ in the germline V gene. Trimming removed 2 bases from V and 5 bases from J, with 7 bases in between. This CDR3 contains 13 residues. CDR3 residues: CASSLYRDQPQHF. CDR3 DNA sequence: TGTGCCAGCAGCTTATATCGAGATCAGCCCCAGCATTTT. Using reference TRBV7-6 and TRBJ1-5 for the parts outside the CDR3, the full variable domain is GAGVSQSPRYKVTKRGQDVALRCDPISGHVSLYWYRQALGQGPEFLTYFNYEAQQDKSGLPNDRFSAERPEGSISTLTIQRTEQRDSAMYRCASSLYRDQPQHFGDGTRLSIL.

The CDR3 DNA reads as TGTGCCACCAGCAGTCAGGGGGGTTTGACTGAAGCTTTCTTT. Translation: CATSSQGGLTEAFF. The chain is built from TRBV15 and TRBJ1-1; 7 bases match TRBD1. Germline V gives CDR1 LNHNV, CDR2 YYDKDF (reference sequence). CDR3 size: 14 residues. Germline trimming cut 3 bases from V and 5 bases from J; bases unmatched to any gene: 6.

The V call is TRBV7-3, the J call TRBJ2-5; D tentatively reads TRBD1 or TRBD2 (6 bases each). The CDR3 is made up of 14 amino acids. Germline V gene sequence: CDR1 SGHTA, CDR2 FQGTGA. Trimming cost V 3 bases and J 5 bases, with 13 bases left between them. The CDR3 nucleotides are TGTGCCAGCAGCTTTGAAGGGGGGAACGAGACCCAGTACTTC. Translation: CASSFEGGNETQYF.

This clonotype has a count of ten or more. The V gene is TRBV11-1, the J gene TRBJ2-5; D may be TRBD2 (6 bases). Trimming left V 5 bases short and J 2 bases short, with 15 bases between. Germline CDR1 is SGHAT and CDR2 is FQDESV (reference sequence). The CDR3 contains 15 residues. The CDR3 nucleotides read TGTGCCAGCAGCCCCAACCCGACTAGGCAAGAGACCCAGTACTTC. Translation gives CASSPNPTRQETQYF.

This clonotype showed up just a few times. The chain recombines TRBV7-8 with TRBJ1-1; 7 bases map to TRBD1. The CDR3 loop spans 15 amino acids. Germline V CDR1 and CDR2: SGHVS, FQNEAQ. V trimming: 1 base; J trimming: 4 bases; junction bases outside the gene matches: 6. The DNA of the CDR3 is TGTGCCAGCAGCTTAGGACAGGGTATTAGCACTGAAGCTTTCTTT. Protein: CASSLGQGISTEAFF.

This chain joins TRBV6-6 and TRBJ1-1; D is unresolved. The CDR3 consists of 14 residues. Germline V gene sequence: CDR1 MNHNY, CDR2 SVGAGI (reference sequence). V was cut by 0 bases and J by 5 bases, with 10 bases left in between. The CDR3 bases are TGTGCCAGCAGTTACTCGGACCTGAGGACTGAAGCTTTCTTT. It translates to CASSYSDLRTEAFF.

This clonotype was counted at least ten times. The CDR3 coding sequence is TGTGCCAGCAGGCTCAGGGTCGGAGGATATGGCTACACCTTC. This encodes CASRLRVGGYGYTF. V is TRBV6-5 and J is TRBJ1-2; possibly TRBD1 for D (5 bases). Germline V CDR1 and CDR2: MNHEY, SVGAGI. V lost 6 bases to trimming and J lost 5 bases, with 16 bases between them. The CDR3 runs 14 residues.

This clonotype was seen repeatedly, ten times or more. The chain is built from TRBV20-1 and TRBJ2-7, with TRBD2 matching over 8 bases. Germline assignment: CDR1 DFQATT and CDR2 SNEGSKA (reference sequence). The CDR3 has 13 amino acids. V was clipped by 6 bases and J by 6 bases; unmatched bases: 10. CDR3 bases: TGCAGTGCCGGAGCGGGAGCTTCCGGCGAGCAGTACTTC. This sequence encodes CSAGAGASGEQYF.

This clonotype was seen many times. The J gene is TRBJ2-7, the V gene TRBV6-2 or TRBV6-3; D uncertain. The length of the CDR3 is 11 residues. Germline V lookup: CDR1 MNHEY, CDR2 SVGEGT. The V gene lost 4 bases and the J gene lost 13 bases, with 14 bases spanning the gap. The CDR3 coding sequence is TGTGCCAGCAGTTGGGGATCGAACTTTTACTTC. It codes for CASSWGSNFYF.

This chain connects TRBV5-6 to TRBJ1-5; D possibly corresponds to TRBD1 (6 bases). V dropped 6 bases and J dropped 5 bases, with 15 bases sitting between them. This CDR3 is built from 14 residues. Germline loops: CDR1 SGHDT, CDR2 YYEEEE. The CDR3 here is CASTNWGRDQPQHF. The CDR3 region has the DNA TGTGCCAGCACCAATTGGGGGCGGGATCAGCCCCAGCATTTT.

This clonotype was recorded at least ten times. This chain uses TRBV7-3 with TRBJ1-6, with D hard to call. CDR1 is SGHTA, CDR2 FQGTGA, per germline. Trimming left V 2 bases short and J 13 bases short, with 18 bases between. CDR3 length: 15 amino acids. The CDR3 DNA reads TGTGCCAGCAGCTTAGGTCGGCGGGTCCTAGAGCCCCTCCACTTT. It translates to CASSLGRRVLEPLHF.